These 6 T cell receptor beta chains were sequenced from one sample in a study of T cell changes during pregnancy in multiple sclerosis (dated by TCRdb to between 2018 and 2020). Receptors were amplified or captured by the immunoSEQ multiplex PCR assay. Here the immuneACCESS table is served through TCRdb, limited to in-frame sequences with V and J called. Missing clones are a known gap in these copies; in checked studies unresolved V genes cover under half, and the rest lacks a known reason. In all, the sample holds fewer than 75,000 clones, and 91% of those were seen once. Clones ranked in the top ten supply about 5.8% of the sample. The specimen was CD8+ T cells from peripheral blood mononuclear cells, collected before pregnancy. The receptors were gathered from a female donor with multiple sclerosis, enrolled in a pregnancy study.

The rearrangement uses TRBV7-6 and TRBJ1-6; D is unclear. Deletions cut 1 base from V and 7 bases from J, with 14 bases between. The CDR3 is made up of 16 amino acids. CDR1 and CDR2 (germline): SGHVS, FNYEAQ. This CDR3 is CASSLGYKKKNSPLHF. Here the CDR3 DNA reads TGTGCCAGCAGCTTAGGTTACAAAAAAAAGAATTCACCCCTCCACTTT.

The chain recombines TRBV7-3 with TRBJ2-7; 10 nucleotides line up with TRBD1. The CDR3 loop spans 16 amino acids. Germline V gives CDR1 SGHTA, CDR2 FQGTGA. Losses at the gene ends were 4 bases for V and 4 bases for J; bases not matched to a gene: 10. CDR3 region: CASSSYNRDRGYEQYF. As DNA, the CDR3 is TGTGCCAGCAGCTCGTACAACCGGGACAGGGGTTACGAGCAGTACTTC.

This chain uses TRBV10-3 with TRBJ2-7; D is unresolved. In germline, CDR1 is ENHRY, CDR2 SYGVKD. The CDR3 is made up of 13 amino acids. V was shortened by 4 bases and J by 0 bases, with 7 bases between the two germline ends. In DNA, the CDR3 is TGTGCCATCAGTGGATCAGACTCCTACGAGCAGTACTTC. Encoded protein: CAISGSDSYEQYF.

The rearrangement links TRBV10-3 to TRBJ1-1, with D unclear. Germline loops: CDR1 ENHRY, CDR2 SYGVKD. The CDR3 spans 13 residues. Trimming removed 5 bases from V and 5 bases from J, with 12 bases in between. This CDR3 is CAISRRAGTEAFF. The CDR3 coding sequence is TGTGCCATCAGTAGGAGGGCTGGGACTGAAGCTTTCTTT.

The chain couples TRBV6-4 to TRBJ2-2, with 7 bases fitting TRBD1. The length of the CDR3 is 14 residues. V shed 6 bases and J 8 bases; nucleotides not matched to a gene: 9. CDR1 and CDR2 from the germline V gene are MRHNA and SNTAGT. DNA for the CDR3: TGTGCCAGCAGGGCAGGACAGGAGTCAGGGGAGCTGTTTTTT. Translated, it gives CASRAGQESGELFF.

This clone is a singleton in its sample. The chain is built from TRBV7-9 and TRBJ1-4, with 7 bases fitting TRBD1. The CDR3 totals 15 residues. V shed 5 bases and J 6 bases; nucleotides not matched to a gene: 9. The germline gives CDR1 SEHNR, CDR2 FQNEAQ (reference sequence). The CDR3 here is CASSDTGEGDEKLFF. For the CDR3, the DNA is TGTGCCAGCAGCGATACAGGGGAAGGCGATGAAAAACTGTTTTTT.